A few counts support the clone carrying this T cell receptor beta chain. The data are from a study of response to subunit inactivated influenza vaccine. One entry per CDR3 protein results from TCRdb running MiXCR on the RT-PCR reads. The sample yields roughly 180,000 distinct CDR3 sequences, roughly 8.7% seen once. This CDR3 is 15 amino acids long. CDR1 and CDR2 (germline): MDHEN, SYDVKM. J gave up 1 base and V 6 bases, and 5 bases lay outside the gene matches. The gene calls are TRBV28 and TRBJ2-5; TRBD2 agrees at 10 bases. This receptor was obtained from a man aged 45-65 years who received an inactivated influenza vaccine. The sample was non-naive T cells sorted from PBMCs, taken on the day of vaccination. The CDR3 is CASSSSGGPQETQYF. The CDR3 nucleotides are TGTGCCAGCAGCTCTAGCGGGGGCCCCCAAGAGACCCAGTACTTC.